A selection of T cell receptor beta chains follows, all from one sample in a study of CD8+ T cells in alopecia areata. Sequencing was performed with immunoSEQ multiplex PCR; in TCRdb, only in-frame clones are kept and a portion is missing. The sample includes about 97,000 clones, more than 35% of them seen just once. Source material: CD4+ T cells sorted from blood. These receptors came from a human donor with alopecia areata. CDR3s include the opening cysteine and the closing phenylalanine or tryptophan. Each record gives: CDR3 DNA, CDR3 protein, J gene, clone size, V gene, D gene. A D gene is named only where the DNA matches it firmly. Some rows mark clone size as missing; the rest say once, few, many or name a class of expanded clone.

cdr3_nt: TGTGCCAGCAGCCAAGGGCGGGTCAGGGGGCAAGAGACCCAGTACTTC; cdr3_aa: CASSQGRVRGQETQYF; j_call: TRBJ2-5; clone_size: -; v_call: TRBV4-2; d_call: TRBD1
cdr3_nt: TGTGCCAGTAGTATTCAGCAGGGTTTGGATGGCTACACCTTC; cdr3_aa: CASSIQQGLDGYTF; j_call: TRBJ1-2; clone_size: few; v_call: TRBV19; d_call: -
cdr3_nt: TGTGCCAGCAGCCGGTGGCTCAGGTTCGATGAGCAGTTCTTC; cdr3_aa: CASSRWLRFDEQFF; j_call: TRBJ2-1; clone_size: few; v_call: TRBV14; d_call: -
cdr3_nt: TGTGCCAGCAGCCCCCGACTGGACTCTGGGGCCAACGTCCTGACTTTC; cdr3_aa: CASSPRLDSGANVLTF; j_call: TRBJ2-6; clone_size: few; v_call: TRBV7-9; d_call: -
cdr3_nt: TGCGCCAGCAGCCGAACAGACGGGAGACGGTATGGCTACACCTTC; cdr3_aa: CASSRTDGRRYGYTF; j_call: TRBJ1-2; clone_size: few; v_call: TRBV4-1; d_call: -
cdr3_nt: TGCGCCAGCAGCTTGTTTGCGGAGACCTACGAGCAGTACTTC; cdr3_aa: CASSLFAETYEQYF; j_call: TRBJ2-7; clone_size: -; v_call: TRBV5-1; d_call: -
cdr3_nt: TGTGCCAGCAGTTTCAGGGTGAGCCAGCCCCAGCATTTT; cdr3_aa: CASSFRVSQPQHF; j_call: TRBJ1-5; clone_size: -; v_call: TRBV6-5; d_call: -
cdr3_nt: TGCGCCAGCAGTCAATCTTCTGACAGCCAAATAGACACCGGGGAGCTGTTTTTT; cdr3_aa: CASSQSSDSQIDTGELFF; j_call: TRBJ2-2; clone_size: -; v_call: TRBV23-1; d_call: -
cdr3_nt: TGCAGCGTTTGGAGTTATACCCAGCGTGAGCAGTTCTTC; cdr3_aa: CSVWSYTQREQFF; j_call: TRBJ2-1; clone_size: -; v_call: TRBV29-1; d_call: -
cdr3_nt: TGCAGCGTTGTAGGCAGGACAGGGGAGAACTATGGCTACACCTTC; cdr3_aa: CSVVGRTGENYGYTF; j_call: TRBJ1-2; clone_size: -; v_call: TRBV29-1; d_call: TRBD1
cdr3_nt: TGTGCCAGCAGAAACGTAAGGGGGAACACTGAAGCTTTCTTT; cdr3_aa: CASRNVRGNTEAFF; j_call: TRBJ1-1; clone_size: -; v_call: TRBV7-9; d_call: -
cdr3_nt: TGCAGCGTCGCGACTAGTGGTGACACAGATACGCAGTATTTT; cdr3_aa: CSVATSGDTDTQYF; j_call: TRBJ2-3; clone_size: -; v_call: TRBV29-1; d_call: -
cdr3_nt: TGTGCCAGCAGCTTGGCCGGTTTCGGCTACACCTTC; cdr3_aa: CASSLAGFGYTF; j_call: TRBJ1-2; clone_size: few; v_call: TRBV5-6; d_call: -
cdr3_nt: TGTGCCAGCAGTGAGCCCTACAATGAGCAGTTCTTC; cdr3_aa: CASSEPYNEQFF; j_call: TRBJ2-1; clone_size: once; v_call: TRBV2; d_call: -
cdr3_nt: TGTGCCAGCAGCCCAACCCGCGGGGTGAATACGCAGTATTTT; cdr3_aa: CASSPTRGVNTQYF; j_call: TRBJ2-3; clone_size: -; v_call: TRBV7-2; d_call: -
cdr3_nt: TGTGCCAGCAGTGGGACAGGGGGCAGCAGGCAGCCCCAGCATTTT; cdr3_aa: CASSGTGGSRQPQHF; j_call: TRBJ1-5; clone_size: -; v_call: TRBV2; d_call: TRBD1
cdr3_nt: TGCAGCGCCCGTACTCCAGGGCGCGGGGAAAAACTGTTTTTT; cdr3_aa: CSARTPGRGEKLFF; j_call: TRBJ1-4; clone_size: -; v_call: TRBV29-1; d_call: -
cdr3_nt: TGTGCCAGCAGTACACAGGTGTTCGCGGGCTACACCTTC; cdr3_aa: CASSTQVFAGYTF; j_call: TRBJ1-2; clone_size: -; v_call: TRBV27; d_call: -
cdr3_nt: TGTGCCAGTAGTGTAGGACTAGCGGAGCAGTACTTC; cdr3_aa: CASSVGLAEQYF; j_call: TRBJ2-7; clone_size: -; v_call: TRBV19; d_call: TRBD2
cdr3_nt: TGTGCCAGCAGTTTTCGGGGTACTGAAGGTTCACCCCTCCACTTT; cdr3_aa: CASSFRGTEGSPLHF; j_call: TRBJ1-6; clone_size: -; v_call: TRBV27; d_call: -
cdr3_nt: TGCGCCAGCAGTCTGGTCGTTGGCGGCGATAGGGCATTAGATTCACCCCTCCACTTT; cdr3_aa: CASSLVVGGDRALDSPLHF; j_call: TRBJ1-6; clone_size: -; v_call: TRBV23-1; d_call: -
cdr3_nt: TGTGCCTGGGACAGGGGGTCGGGCACTGAAGCTTTCTTT; cdr3_aa: CAWDRGSGTEAFF; j_call: TRBJ1-1; clone_size: -; v_call: TRBV30; d_call: TRBD1
cdr3_nt: TGTGCCTGGAGCCAAGGGCCACCCTTGGAGCAGTACTTC; cdr3_aa: CAWSQGPPLEQYF; j_call: TRBJ2-7; clone_size: -; v_call: TRBV30; d_call: -
cdr3_nt: TGTGCCAGCTCACCAGGGATTAATGGCTACACCTTC; cdr3_aa: CASSPGINGYTF; j_call: TRBJ1-2; clone_size: -; v_call: TRBV18; d_call: -
cdr3_nt: TGTGCCATAAAGAGCAGGGTTTCCCACGAGCAGTACTTC; cdr3_aa: CAIKSRVSHEQYF; j_call: TRBJ2-7; clone_size: -; v_call: TRBV10-3; d_call: -
cdr3_nt: TGTGCCAGCAGCTTACTGCGGGGGAACACCGGGGAGCTGTTTTTT; cdr3_aa: CASSLLRGNTGELFF; j_call: TRBJ2-2; clone_size: few; v_call: TRBV7-9; d_call: -
cdr3_nt: TGTGCCAGCAGTTACTCGCAAGACAACACTGAAGCTTTCTTT; cdr3_aa: CASSYSQDNTEAFF; j_call: TRBJ1-1; clone_size: -; v_call: TRBV6-6; d_call: -
cdr3_nt: TGTGCCAGCTATAAGACCCGTCAAGAGACCCAGTACTTC; cdr3_aa: CASYKTRQETQYF; j_call: TRBJ2-5; clone_size: -; v_call: TRBV2; d_call: -
cdr3_nt: TGTGCCATCAGTGATGGAAGCGGGAGGGATCAGTACTTC; cdr3_aa: CAISDGSGRDQYF; j_call: TRBJ2-4; clone_size: -; v_call: TRBV10-3; d_call: TRBD2
cdr3_nt: TGTGCCAGTAGTATTATGAGTGGCAATCAGCCCCAGCATTTT; cdr3_aa: CASSIMSGNQPQHF; j_call: TRBJ1-5; clone_size: -; v_call: TRBV19; d_call: -